This T cell receptor (beta chain) derives from a study of post-analysis software for immune sequencing data. Study observations and caveats: Patients showed TRBV5-6, TRBV5-1 and TRBV20-1 among roughly five TRBV segments more frequent than in controls.

Trimming stripped 0 bases from V and 10 bases from J, with 19 bases between. The CDR3 has 16 residues. CDR1 LGHDT and CDR2 YNNKEL come from the germline V gene (reference sequence). Incorporated into the TCR beta cDNA libraries were unique molecular identifiers, which served to reduce PCR and sequencing biases. Roughly 500,000 cDNA molecules came from around 1 to 10 million T cells. TCRdb re-derived calls from the PCR reads in MiXCR, one entry per CDR3 protein. Of approximately 730,000 distinct CDR3 sequences listed, about 32% are singletons. As to this clonotype: The antigen is unknown.

The chain links TRBV3-1 to TRBJ2-1; D possibly uses TRBD1 or TRBD2 (5 bases each). The receptor comes from a girl aged 10 to 17 with multiple sclerosis. Sequences were obtained from blood. The CDR3: CASSQDAGTNLEEQFF. CDR3 nucleotide sequence: TGTGCCAGCAGCCAAGATGCTGGGACCAACTTAGAGGAGCAGTTCTTC.